Following are 9 T cell receptor beta chains from one sample sequenced in a study of T cells in Graves' hyperthyroidism and ophthalmopathy. It was RNA transcripts that yielded the amplified TCR beta CDR3 regions. The HTBI primer set was used in a first-round RT-PCR of the TCR CDR3. TCRdb re-called the multiplex PCR reads through MiXCR, storing one row per CDR3 protein. The repertoire includes roughly 420,000 distinct CDR3 sequences, less than 20% of them detected once, and 13% to 15% sits in the top ten. The sample consisted of blood. Receptors were obtained from a woman aged 18-29 years with Graves' hyperthyroidism.

This clonotype was recorded only once. A read error may be the cause here, since a much bigger clone is one base away. V usage is TRBV5-1 and J usage is TRBJ2-2; D is possibly TRBD2 (5 bases). The CDR3 spans 14 residues. Germline CDR1 SGHRS, CDR2 YFSETQ. Written as DNA, the CDR3 is TGCGCCAGCGCCAGCGGCGCTACTACCGGGGAGCTGTCTTTT. Protein product: CASASGATTGELSF.

This clonotype occurred many times. This chain links TRBV20-1 with TRBJ2-3; D may be TRBD1 or TRBD2 (5 bases each). Germline V CDR1 and CDR2: DFQATT, SNEGSKA (reference sequence). Trimming left V 5 bases short and J 3 bases short, with 12 bases between. CDR3 length: 13 amino acids. The CDR3 nucleotides are TGCAGTGCTTGGTCGGGGCGAACAGATACGCAGTATTTT. This gives the protein CSAWSGRTDTQYF.

This clonotype was counted between two and nine times. The gene calls are TRBV9 and TRBJ2-2, with D maybe TRBD2 (5 bases). The CDR3 is 14 residues long. V was clipped by 0 bases and J by 6 bases, with 9 bases between them. Germline assignment: CDR1 SGDLS and CDR2 YYNGEE. CDR3 in amino acids: CASSVATGAGELFF. CDR3 in DNA: TGTGCCAGCAGCGTAGCTACCGGGGCCGGGGAGCTGTTTTTT.

This clonotype was seen at least ten times. This sequence joins TRBV7-2 and TRBJ2-5, with 10 bases matching TRBD2. V trimming: 6 bases; J trimming: 4 bases; junction bases outside the gene matches: 8. Germline V gene data show CDR1 as SGHTA and CDR2 as FQGNSA. The CDR3 is made up of 15 amino acids. The CDR3 DNA sequence: TGTGCCAGCAGTTCTACTAGCGGGGTTTTAGAGACCCAGTACTTC. It translates to CASSSTSGVLETQYF.

This clonotype appeared many times. The rearrangement uses TRBV3-1 and TRBJ1-1; possibly TRBD1 for D (5 bases). Per germline, CDR1 LGHDT and CDR2 YNNKEL (reference sequence). V was clipped by 0 bases and J by 4 bases, with 12 bases between them. The CDR3 consists of 15 residues. The CDR3 DNA reads TGTGCCAGCAGCCAAGAACGGGGGAGGGTCACTGAAGCTTTCTTT. As protein: CASSQERGRVTEAFF.

Note on this clonotype: This could be a read error, since a much larger clone is one nucleotide away. The chain uses TRBV28 and TRBJ2-5, with D perhaps TRBD2 (6 bases). Germline CDR1 is MDHEN and CDR2 is SYDVKM. The CDR3 totals 15 residues. Trimming removed 5 bases at V and 5 bases at J, with 18 bases between. CDR3 sequence: CASSAFRRGAETQYF. The CDR3 DNA sequence: TGTGCCAGCAGTGCGTTCAGGAGGGGTGCGGAGACCCAGTACTTC.

Details on this clonotype: This may be a read error, as it is one base from a much larger clone. This chain links TRBV11-2 with TRBJ1-1, with D uncertain. Looked up from germline, CDR1 is SGHAT and CDR2 is FQNNGV. This CDR3 is built from 14 residues. The chain's CDR3 is CASSLFGMNNEAFF. CDR3 in DNA: TGTGCCAGCAGCTTGTTTGGGATGAACAATGAAGCTTTCTTT.

This clonotype showed up many times. This sequence joins TRBV7-7 and TRBJ1-2; D remains ambiguous. The CDR3 covers 15 residues. Germline V gene data show CDR1 as SSHAT and CDR2 as FNYEAQ (reference sequence). This CDR3 reads CASGFCRFWGGGYTF. As DNA, the CDR3 is TGTGCTAGCGGGTTTTGCCGGTTTTGGGGAGGCGGCTACACCTTC.

This clonotype was picked up a small number of times. The rearrangement joins TRBV19 to TRBJ1-5; weak D call: TRBD1 (5 bases). Deletions cut 5 bases from V and 2 bases from J, with 13 bases between. This CDR3 is 15 amino acids long. The germline V gene encodes CDR1 LNHDA and CDR2 SQIVND (reference sequence). Written as DNA, the CDR3 is TGTGCCAGTAGTTGGGGGGTCGGAGGCAATCAGCCCCAGCATTTT. It codes for CASSWGVGGNQPQHF. Complete variable domain (other parts from reference TRBV19 and TRBJ1-5): DGGITQSPKYLFRKEGQNVTLSCEQNLNHDAMYWYRQDPGQGLRLIYYSQIVNDFQKGDIAEGYSVSREKKESFPLTVTSAQKNPTAFYLCASSWGVGGNQPQHFGDGTRLSIL.